The entry below describes one T cell receptor beta chain. Its target is not known. Positively selected for CCR7, the CD45RO-negative cells used as naive CD8 cells excluded terminally differentiated effector memory CD45RA+ cells. This CDR3 has 17 amino acids. J was trimmed by 3 bases and V by 4 bases; bases with no gene match: 9. Germline V CDR1 and CDR2: SGHAT, FQNNGV. The genomic DNA of each subset was split evenly across several immunoSEQ plates. Using approximately 200 ng DNA, around 30,000 T cell genomes, the sorted-subset replicate PCRs were run. Only in-frame clones appear in the TCRdb table, and some are missing; sequencing was by immunoSEQ multiplex PCR. The table records over 800,000 clones, 92% of them present only once. This specimen belongs to a study of shared clonotypes between healthy human individuals. At the level of the study: Per donor, CD8 memory used one plate, CD8 naive used two, CD4 memory used three and CD4 naive used three.

Study results and limitations: Shared clonotypes across all four donors exceeded non-shared ones in generation probability.

Source material: naive CD8+ T cells sorted from blood. The sequence derives from a man aged 25 to 45 in good health. V is TRBV11-2 and J is TRBJ2-3, with TRBD1 identical over 11 bases. CDR3 sequence (DNA): TGTGCCAGCAGCTCCACCCCGGACAGGGGGCTGACAGATACGCAGTATTTT. Its protein is CASSSTPDRGLTDTQYF.